This is a list of T cell receptor beta chains from one sample in a study of T-cell reconstitution after alpha-beta-depleted transplantation in children. TCRdb re-derived calls from the PCR reads in MiXCR, one entry per CDR3 protein. The repertoire holds 300,000 to 400,000 distinct CDR3 sequences, with about 14% as singletons. The material was PBMCs, obtained from the stem cell graft. The receptors shown here come from a human donor who donated a stem cell graft to a child with Fanconi anemia. Each CDR3 is given with its conserved first and last residue. The order of the fields is D gene, J gene, clone size, V gene, CDR3 DNA, CDR3 protein. A D gene is named only where the DNA matches it firmly. Part of the rows lack a size; the others show once, few, many or a class for expanded clones.

>.|TRBJ2-3|many|TRBV7-9
TGTGCCAGCAGCCCTCTGGACTTCACAGATACGCAGTATTTT
CASSPLDFTDTQYF
>TRBD1|TRBJ2-7|few|TRBV20-1
TGCAGTGGTTTACGGGACAGCGACTACGAGCAGTACTTC
CSGLRDSDYEQYF
>.|TRBJ2-3|many|TRBV28
TGTGCCAGCGGTTCGGGGAGGACTCTAGGGATTGCTAGCACAGATACGCAGTATTTT
CASGSGRTLGIASTDTQYF
>.|TRBJ2-3|.|TRBV11-2
TGTGCCAGCAGCTTCTCTCAGGGGGGAGTAGATACGCAGTATTTT
CASSFSQGGVDTQYF
>.|TRBJ1-2|.|TRBV6-6
TGTGCCAGCAGTTACGGGGGGGCCTACGGCTACACCTTC
CASSYGGAYGYTF
>.|TRBJ2-2|many|TRBV4-2
TGTGCCAGCAGCCAAGAAAGGGGGAGGGCACGGACAGGTCACACCGGGGAGCTGTTTTTT
CASSQERGRARTGHTGELFF
>.|TRBJ2-1|many|TRBV5-1
TGCGCCAGCAGCTTGGGGGCTTTGGGACCGTACAATGAGCAGTTCTTC
CASSLGALGPYNEQFF
>TRBD2|TRBJ2-1|.|TRBV5-1
TGCGCCAGCAGCTGGACTAGTTATTCTGAGCAGTTCTTC
CASSWTSYSEQFF
>.|TRBJ1-1|many|TRBV27
TGTGCCAGCAGTCTTCTAGGAGGGGACACTGAAGCTTTCTTT
CASSLLGGDTEAFF
>TRBD2|TRBJ2-5|few|TRBV7-8
TGTGCCAGCAGCCAAGCCGGACTAGCGGGGGCCCAGTACTTC
CASSQAGLAGAQYF
>TRBD2|TRBJ2-1|many|TRBV12-3/TRBV12-4
TGTGCCAGCAGTTTCCCTCCCGGGACTACCCACAATGAGCAGTTCTTC
CASSFPPGTTHNEQFF
>.|TRBJ2-5|few|TRBV4-2
TGTGCCAGCAGCCAGTCGGTGCAAGGGGAGACCCAGTACTTC
CASSQSVQGETQYF
>.|TRBJ1-5|.|TRBV6-1
TGTGCCAGCCCCATAGGATATAGCAATCAGCCCCAGCATTTT
CASPIGYSNQPQHF
>TRBD2|TRBJ2-2|many|TRBV11-2
TGTGCCAGCAGCCTCCAAGCGGGGGTAGCAGGGGAGCTGTTTTTT
CASSLQAGVAGELFF
>.|TRBJ1-6|.|TRBV20-1
TGCAGTGCTAGACCTATTGCTAATTCACCCCTCCACTTT
CSARPIANSPLHF